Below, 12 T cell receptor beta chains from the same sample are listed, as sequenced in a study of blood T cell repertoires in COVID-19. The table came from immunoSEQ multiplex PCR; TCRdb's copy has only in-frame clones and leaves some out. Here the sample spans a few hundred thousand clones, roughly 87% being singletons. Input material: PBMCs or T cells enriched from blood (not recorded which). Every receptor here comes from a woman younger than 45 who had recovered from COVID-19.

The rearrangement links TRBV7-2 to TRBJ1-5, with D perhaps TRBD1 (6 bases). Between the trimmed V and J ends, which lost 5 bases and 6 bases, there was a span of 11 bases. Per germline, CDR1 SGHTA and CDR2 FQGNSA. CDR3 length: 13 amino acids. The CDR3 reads CASSPDRSQPQHF. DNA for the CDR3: TGTGCCAGCAGCCCCGACAGGAGTCAGCCCCAGCATTTT.

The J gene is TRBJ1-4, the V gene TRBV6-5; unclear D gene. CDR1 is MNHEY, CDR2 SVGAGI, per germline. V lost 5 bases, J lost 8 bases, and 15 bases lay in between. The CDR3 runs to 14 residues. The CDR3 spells CASSRSIPGEKLFF. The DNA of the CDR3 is TGTGCCAGCAGTCGGAGCATACCCGGGGAAAAACTGTTTTTT.

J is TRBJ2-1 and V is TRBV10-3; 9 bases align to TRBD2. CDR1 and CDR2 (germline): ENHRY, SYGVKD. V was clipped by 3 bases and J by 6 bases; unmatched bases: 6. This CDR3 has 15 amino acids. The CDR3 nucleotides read TGTGCCATCAGTGAAGGTCTAGCGGGGACCAATGAGCAGTTCTTC. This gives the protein CAISEGLAGTNEQFF.

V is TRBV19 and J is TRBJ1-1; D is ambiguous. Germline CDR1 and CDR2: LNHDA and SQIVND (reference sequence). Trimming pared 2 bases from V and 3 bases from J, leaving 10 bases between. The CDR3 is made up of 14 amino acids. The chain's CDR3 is CASSINVGYTEAFF. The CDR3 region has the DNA TGTGCCAGTAGTATAAATGTCGGTTACACTGAAGCTTTCTTT.

CDR3 sequence (DNA): TGTGCCTGGAGTGTACGAAGCAGGGGAATTATTAACTATGGCTACACCTTC. Its protein is CAWSVRSRGIINYGYTF. The J gene is TRBJ1-2, the V gene TRBV30, with D possibly TRBD1 on 6 matching bases. The V gene's germline CDR1 is GTSNPN and CDR2 SVGIG (reference sequence). There are 17 residues in the CDR3. Deletions cut 0 bases from V and 1 base from J, with 18 bases between.

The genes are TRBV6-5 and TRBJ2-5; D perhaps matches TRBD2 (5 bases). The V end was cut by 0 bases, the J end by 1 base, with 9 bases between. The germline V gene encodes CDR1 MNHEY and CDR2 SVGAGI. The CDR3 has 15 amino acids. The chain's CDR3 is CASSYSMTTQETQYF. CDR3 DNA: TGTGCCAGCAGTTACTCGATGACTACCCAAGAGACCCAGTACTTC.

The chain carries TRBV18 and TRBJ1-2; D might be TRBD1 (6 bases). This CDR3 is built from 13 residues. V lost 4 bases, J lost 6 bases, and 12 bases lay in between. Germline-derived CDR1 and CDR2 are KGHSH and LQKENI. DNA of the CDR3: TGTGCCAGCTCACTTTCCACAGGGAATGGCTACACCTTC. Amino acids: CASSLSTGNGYTF.

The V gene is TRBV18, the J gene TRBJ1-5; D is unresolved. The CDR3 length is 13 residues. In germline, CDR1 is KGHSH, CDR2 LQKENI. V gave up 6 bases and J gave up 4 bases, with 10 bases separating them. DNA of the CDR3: TGTGCCAGCTCTCCGACTGAGAATCAGCCCCAGCATTTT. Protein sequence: CASSPTENQPQHF.

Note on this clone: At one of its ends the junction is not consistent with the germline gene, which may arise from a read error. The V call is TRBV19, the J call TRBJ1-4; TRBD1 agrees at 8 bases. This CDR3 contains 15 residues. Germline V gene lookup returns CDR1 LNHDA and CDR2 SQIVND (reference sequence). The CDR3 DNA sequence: TGTGCCAGTAGTTCGCAGGGGGCAACTCATGAAAAACTGTTTTTT. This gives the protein CASSSQGATHEKLFF.

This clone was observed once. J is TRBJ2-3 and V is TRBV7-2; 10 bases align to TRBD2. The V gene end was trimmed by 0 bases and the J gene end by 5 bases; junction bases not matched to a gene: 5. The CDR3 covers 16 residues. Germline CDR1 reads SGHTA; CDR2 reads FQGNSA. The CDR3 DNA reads TGTGCCAGCAGCTTAGCAGCGGGGGGGCCGATAGATACGCAGTATTTT. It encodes CASSLAAGGPIDTQYF.

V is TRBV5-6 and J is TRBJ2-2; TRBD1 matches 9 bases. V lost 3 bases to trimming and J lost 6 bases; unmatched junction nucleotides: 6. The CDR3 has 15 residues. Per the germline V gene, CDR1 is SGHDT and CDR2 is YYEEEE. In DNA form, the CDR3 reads TGTGCCAGCAGCTCCGACAGGGGGTGGGCCGGGGAGCTGTTTTTT. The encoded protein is CASSSDRGWAGELFF.

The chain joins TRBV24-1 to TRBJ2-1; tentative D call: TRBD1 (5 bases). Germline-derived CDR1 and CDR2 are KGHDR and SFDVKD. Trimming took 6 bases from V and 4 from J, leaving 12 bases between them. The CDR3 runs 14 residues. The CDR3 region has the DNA TGTGCCACCAGTCCGCAGGGATCGTACAATGAGCAGTTCTTC. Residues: CATSPQGSYNEQFF.